The rows below give T cell receptor beta chains drawn from one sample of a study of CD8 T cells in ankylosing spondylitis. TCRdb reprocessed the 5' RACE reads with MiXCR, giving one entry per CDR3 protein. This table has approximately 340,000 distinct CDR3 sequences, around 15% appearing once. The sequencing sample was made of blood, either unsorted or a sorted T cell fraction (not recorded which). These receptors were taken from a male donor with ankylosing spondylitis or in good health (not recorded which). Each CDR3 is given with its conserved first and last residue. The order of the fields is D gene, V gene, J gene, clone size, CDR3 protein, CDR3 DNA. The D gene is left open where the match is weak. Part of the rows lack a size; the others show once, few, many or a class for expanded clones.

>NA|TRBV6-2/TRBV6-3|TRBJ1-2|once
CASSAPPRDTYGYTF
TGTGCCAGCAGTGCCCCTCCCCGGGACACCTATGGCTACACCTTC
>TRBD2|TRBV4-2|TRBJ2-7|NA
CASRMGTSGNYEQYF
TGTGCCAGCAGGATGGGGACTAGCGGAAACTACGAGCAGTACTTC
>NA|TRBV28|TRBJ1-2|many
CASSQPGNYGYTF
TGTGCCAGCTCCCAGCCGGGGAACTATGGCTACACCTTC
>TRBD2|TRBV20-1|TRBJ2-3|NA
CSARADGGGILSVDTQYF
TGCAGTGCTAGAGCGGACGGGGGGGGCATTTTATCGGTAGATACGCAGTATTTT
>TRBD1|TRBV5-1|TRBJ1-2|many
CASTFAGGDYGYTF
TGCGCCAGCACCTTCGCAGGGGGCGACTATGGCTACACCTTC
>TRBD2|TRBV6-1|TRBJ2-7|NA
CASGGTSGKYEQYF
TGTGCCAGCGGAGGGACTAGCGGGAAGTACGAGCAGTACTTC
>NA|TRBV12-3/TRBV12-4|TRBJ2-1|NA
CASDSQRRGGNNEQFF
TGTGCCAGCGACTCCCAGAGGCGAGGGGGGAACAATGAGCAGTTCTTC
>NA|TRBV19|TRBJ1-2|few
CASRGGNYGYTF
TGTGCCAGTAGAGGAGGGAACTATGGCTACACCTTC
>TRBD2|TRBV18|TRBJ2-2|NA
CASSRSLAENTGELFF
TGTGCCAGCTCACGATCACTAGCGGAGAACACCGGGGAGCTGTTTTTT
>NA|TRBV12-3/TRBV12-4|TRBJ2-1|many
CASRGFLNEQFF
TGTGCCAGCAGAGGCTTCCTCAATGAGCAGTTCTTC
>NA|TRBV12-3/TRBV12-4|TRBJ2-3|many
CASTRLGTSTDTQYF
TGTGCCAGCACCCGGCTGGGGACTAGCACAGATACGCAGTATTTT
>NA|TRBV29-1|TRBJ2-7|few
CSVGPLGGTYEQYF
TGCAGCGTTGGACCCCTAGGGGGAACCTACGAGCAGTACTTC
>NA|TRBV20-1|TRBJ2-1|NA
CSASGRDPSEQFF
TGCAGTGCTAGTGGGCGGGATCCGAGTGAGCAGTTCTTC
>NA|TRBV20-1|TRBJ1-2|NA
CSVTDGTNYGYTF
TGCAGTGTCACGGACGGGACTAACTATGGCTACACCTTC
>TRBD2|TRBV20-1|TRBJ2-3|NA
CSAALGAGDADTQYF
TGCAGTGCTGCCCTAGGGGCGGGAGACGCAGATACGCAGTATTTT
>NA|TRBV7-2|TRBJ1-6|few
CASKPGRTNSPLHF
TGTGCCAGCAAACCGGGCCGCACCAATTCACCCCTCCACTTT
>NA|TRBV27|TRBJ1-6|NA
CASRDQERSPLHF
TGTGCCAGCAGAGACCAGGAACGTTCACCCCTCCACTTT
>NA|TRBV6-1|TRBJ2-3|NA
CASSKEDTDTQYF
TGTGCCAGCTCGAAAGAAGACACAGATACGCAGTATTTT
>NA|TRBV10-2|TRBJ1-1|NA
CASSERGEVTEAFF
TGCGCCAGCAGTGAGCGGGGCGAGGTGACTGAAGCTTTCTTT
>NA|TRBV11-2|TRBJ2-1|NA
CASSLTPYNEQFF
TGTGCCAGCAGCTTAACTCCATACAATGAGCAGTTCTTC
>NA|TRBV12-3/TRBV12-4|TRBJ1-2|many
CASSQRTEPGGYTF
TGTGCCAGCAGCCAGCGGACAGAGCCGGGTGGCTACACCTTC
>TRBD1|TRBV11-2|TRBJ1-2|NA
CASSLDQGTGANYGYTF
TGTGCCAGCAGCTTAGATCAAGGAACAGGGGCTAACTATGGCTACACCTTC
>NA|TRBV9|TRBJ1-5|once
CASSPGAGASNQPQHF
TGTGCCAGCAGCCCCGGGGCGGGGGCTAGCAATCAGCCCCAGCATTTT
>NA|TRBV3-1|TRBJ2-7|few
CASSQVSHEQYF
TGTGCCAGCAGCCAAGTAAGCCACGAGCAGTACTTC
>NA|TRBV28|TRBJ1-2|NA
CASSLFASADGYTF
TGTGCCAGCAGTTTATTTGCGTCGGCAGATGGCTACACCTTC
>NA|TRBV29-1|TRBJ1-1|NA
CSVVGHVNTEAFF
TGCAGCGTGGTCGGACACGTGAACACTGAAGCTTTCTTT
>TRBD1|TRBV6-1|TRBJ1-2|few
CASTPGQGLEYGYTF
TGTGCCAGCACCCCGGGACAGGGGCTGGAATATGGCTACACCTTC
>TRBD2|TRBV9|TRBJ2-1|few
CASSVGSGSNEQFF
TGTGCCAGCAGCGTAGGTAGCGGGAGTAATGAGCAGTTCTTC
>NA|TRBV5-1|TRBJ2-1|few
CASSMDVYNEQFF
TGCGCCAGCAGTATGGACGTCTACAATGAGCAGTTCTTC
>NA|TRBV11-3|TRBJ1-2|NA
CASSPDGAGGTYGYTF
TGTGCCAGCAGCCCTGACGGGGCGGGGGGCACGTATGGCTACACCTTC
>NA|TRBV20-1|TRBJ1-4|NA
CSASRTTATNEKLFF
TGCAGTGCTTCCCGGACAACTGCAACTAATGAAAAACTGTTTTTT
>NA|TRBV12-3/TRBV12-4|TRBJ1-4|many
CASAETSNEKLFF
TGTGCCAGCGCAGAGACCTCTAATGAAAAACTGTTTTTT
>NA|TRBV20-1|TRBJ2-2|NA
CSATPRGVGTGELFF
TGCAGTGCTACTCCCAGGGGGGTAGGCACCGGGGAGCTGTTTTTT
>TRBD2|TRBV18|TRBJ2-2|NA
CASSPLTSGSFPGELFF
TGTGCCAGCTCACCACTTACTAGCGGGAGTTTCCCCGGGGAGCTGTTTTTT
>TRBD2|TRBV12-3/TRBV12-4|TRBJ2-1|NA
CASSIAGSSYNEQFF
TGTGCCAGCAGTATAGCGGGGAGCTCCTACAATGAGCAGTTCTTC
>TRBD2|TRBV6-1|TRBJ2-3|NA
CASSQLAGGTDTQYF
TGTGCCAGCAGTCAGCTAGCGGGGGGCACAGATACGCAGTATTTT
>TRBD2|TRBV18|TRBJ2-7|NA
CASSPPYTGLAASYEQYF
TGTGCCAGCTCACCCCCCTATACTGGACTAGCGGCCTCCTACGAGCAGTACTTC
>NA|TRBV29-1|TRBJ2-5|NA
CSVEGVIQETQYF
TGCAGCGTTGAAGGAGTTATCCAAGAGACCCAGTACTTC
>NA|TRBV4-2|TRBJ1-2|NA
CASSQGSDYGYTF
TGTGCCAGCAGCCAGGGGAGCGACTATGGCTACACCTTC
>NA|TRBV11-1|TRBJ2-3|NA
CASSFRGVKGLQQYF
TGTGCCAGCAGCTTCCGAGGGGTGAAAGGACTCCAGCAGTATTTT
>NA|TRBV6-1|TRBJ1-2|few
CASREGGVYGYTF
TGTGCCAGCAGAGAGGGGGGGGTCTATGGCTACACCTTC
>NA|TRBV3-1|TRBJ2-2|few
CASSQDRLNTGELFF
TGTGCCAGCAGCCAAGATCGCCTCAACACCGGGGAGCTGTTTTTT
>NA|TRBV20-1|TRBJ1-4|few
CSARDRMGSEKLFF
TGCAGTGCTAGAGATCGAATGGGCAGCGAAAAACTGTTTTTT
>NA|TRBV12-3/TRBV12-4|TRBJ2-5|few
CASSPDQQETQYF
TGTGCCAGCAGTCCGGACCAGCAGGAGACCCAGTACTTC
>NA|TRBV6-2/TRBV6-3|TRBJ2-5|NA
CASSYSIQVLQETQYF
TGTGCCAGCAGTTACTCCATCCAGGTCCTCCAAGAGACCCAGTACTTC
>NA|TRBV4-2|TRBJ1-1|NA
CASSPAGGANTEAFF
TGTGCCAGCAGCCCAGCGGGGGGGGCCAACACTGAAGCTTTCTTT
>NA|TRBV5-1|TRBJ2-3|many
CASSLVFGENLPDTQYF
TGCGCCAGCAGCTTGGTGTTCGGGGAAAATCTCCCAGATACGCAGTATTTT
>NA|TRBV5-4|TRBJ2-3|NA
CASSLKGADTQYF
TGTGCCAGCAGCTTGAAAGGGGCAGATACGCAGTATTTT
>NA|TRBV24-1|TRBJ2-1|many
CATSDRGDEQFF
TGTGCCACCAGTGATAGGGGGGACGAGCAGTTCTTC
>NA|TRBV12-3/TRBV12-4|TRBJ2-5|NA
CASSPRQAGTQYF
TGTGCCAGCAGTCCCCGACAGGCAGGGACCCAGTACTTC
>NA|TRBV5-5|TRBJ1-2|NA
CASSYAPLKGNGYTF
TGTGCCAGCAGCTATGCCCCCCTCAAGGGCAATGGCTACACCTTC
>NA|TRBV7-2|TRBJ1-5|NA
CASSSPNTRLDQQHF
TGTGCCAGCAGCTCACCCAACACCCGGCTGGACCAGCAGCATTTT
>NA|TRBV7-9|TRBJ1-2|NA
CASSFGGTFGYTF
TGTGCCAGCAGCTTCGGAGGGACTTTTGGCTACACCTTC
>TRBD2|TRBV12-3/TRBV12-4|TRBJ2-7|NA
CASTLGRLAGREQYF
TGTGCCAGCACTCTTGGGAGACTAGCGGGTCGGGAGCAGTACTTC
>NA|TRBV27|TRBJ2-5|NA
CASSSPPGGGTQYF
TGTGCCAGCAGTTCACCACCAGGAGGGGGGACCCAGTACTTC